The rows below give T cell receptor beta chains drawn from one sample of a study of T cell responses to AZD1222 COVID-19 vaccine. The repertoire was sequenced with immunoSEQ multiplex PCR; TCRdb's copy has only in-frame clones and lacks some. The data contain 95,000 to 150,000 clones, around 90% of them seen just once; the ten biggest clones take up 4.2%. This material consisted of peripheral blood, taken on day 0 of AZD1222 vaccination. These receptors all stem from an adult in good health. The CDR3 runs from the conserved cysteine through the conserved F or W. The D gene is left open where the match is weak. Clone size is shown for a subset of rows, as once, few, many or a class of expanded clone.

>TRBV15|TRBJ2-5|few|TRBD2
CATSRGGSGETQYF
TGTGCCACCAGCAGGGGCGGGAGTGGGGAGACCCAGTACTTC
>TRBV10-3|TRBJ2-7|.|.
CAIGSWSDSYEQYF
TGTGCCATCGGGTCTTGGTCTGACTCCTACGAGCAGTACTTC
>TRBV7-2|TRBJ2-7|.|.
CASSFDSAYEQYF
TGTGCCAGCAGCTTTGACAGCGCTTACGAGCAGTACTTC
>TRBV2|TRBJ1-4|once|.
CASSVRTGRELFF
TGTGCCAGCAGCGTAAGAACAGGGAGGGAACTGTTTTTT
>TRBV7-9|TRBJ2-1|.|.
CASSLIHNEQFF
TGTGCCAGCAGCTTAATTCACAATGAGCAGTTCTTC
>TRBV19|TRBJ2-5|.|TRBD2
CATSGGPLRETQYF
TGTGCCACGAGCGGGGGGCCCCTACGGGAGACCCAGTACTTC
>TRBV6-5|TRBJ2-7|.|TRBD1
CASSYSRTGDHYEQYF
TGTGCCAGCAGTTACTCTCGTACAGGGGACCACTACGAGCAGTACTTC
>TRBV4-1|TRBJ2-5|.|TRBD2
CASSQEAPRGGRGTQYF
TGCGCCAGCAGCCAAGAGGCCCCTCGCGGGGGGCGGGGGACCCAGTACTTC
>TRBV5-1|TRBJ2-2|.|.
CASSPIPGGDTGELFF
TGCGCCAGCAGCCCGATACCCGGCGGGGACACCGGGGAGCTGTTTTTT
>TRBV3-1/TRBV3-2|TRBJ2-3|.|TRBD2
CASSPPGTSPTDTQYF
TGTGCCAGCAGCCCCCCCGGGACTAGTCCAACAGATACGCAGTATTTT
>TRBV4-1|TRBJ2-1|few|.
CASSILDNEQFF
TGCGCCAGCAGCATCTTGGATAATGAGCAGTTCTTC
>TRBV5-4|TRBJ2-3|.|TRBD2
CASSSPGGRGTDTQYF
TGTGCCAGCAGCTCCCCGGGGGGACGGGGCACAGATACGCAGTATTTT
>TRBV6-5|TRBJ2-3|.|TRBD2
CASTPLAGGADTQYF
TGTGCCAGCACCCCACTAGCGGGAGGGGCAGATACGCAGTATTTT
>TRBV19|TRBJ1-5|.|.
CASSIRAGNQPQHF
TGTGCCAGTAGTATTAGGGCGGGGAATCAGCCCCAGCATTTT
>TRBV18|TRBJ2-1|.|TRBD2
CASSSAGEPRGEQFF
TGTGCCAGCTCAAGTGCGGGAGAGCCTCGGGGTGAGCAGTTCTTC
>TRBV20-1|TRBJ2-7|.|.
CSARRGAEQYF
TGCAGTGCTAGACGGGGGGCCGAGCAGTACTTC
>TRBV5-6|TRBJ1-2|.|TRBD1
CASSKDRNYGYTF
TGTGCCAGCAGTAAGGACAGGAACTATGGCTACACCTTC
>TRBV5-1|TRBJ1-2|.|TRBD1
CASSPGGNYGYTF
TGCGCCAGCAGTCCAGGGGGTAACTATGGCTACACCTTC
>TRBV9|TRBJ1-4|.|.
CASSVVADPNEKLFF
TGTGCCAGCAGCGTAGTGGCAGACCCTAATGAAAAACTGTTTTTT
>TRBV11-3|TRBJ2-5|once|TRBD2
CASSVTSGGKTQYF
TGTGCCAGCAGCGTCACTAGCGGGGGGAAGACCCAGTACTTC
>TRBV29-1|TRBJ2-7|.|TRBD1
CSVEYLKTGQERNPNSYEQYF
TGCAGCGTTGAATACCTAAAAACGGGACAGGAGAGAAATCCCAACTCCTACGAGCAGTACTTC
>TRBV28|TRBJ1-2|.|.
CASSPPEVYGYTF
TGTGCCAGCAGCCCTCCCGAGGTTTATGGCTACACCTTC
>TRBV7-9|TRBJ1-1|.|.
CASSPQYTEAFF
TGTGCCAGCAGCCCTCAGTACACTGAAGCTTTCTTT